This T cell receptor beta chain was identified in a study of cytomegalovirus exposure and HLA in healthy donors. Study outcomes and limitations: TCR sequences were mostly rare, though some public TCRs occurred in many donors.

In regard to this clone: Its cognate antigen is unknown.

Vbeta (60) and Jbeta (13) primers were used in the PCR. Sequencing used immunoSEQ multiplex PCR; TCRdb keeps in-frame clones, though not all of them. The sample includes about 210,000 clones, approximately 80% of them seen just once. The sequencing sample was made of PBMCs. The origin of this receptor is a woman between 45 and 60 years old in good health and CMV-seropositive.

The CDR3, as DNA: TGTGCCAGCAGCTTAGGTCATGGCGGCTTCTATGGCTACACCTTC. Amino acids: CASSLGHGGFYGYTF. The chain joins TRBV7-3 to TRBJ1-2; D remains ambiguous. Germline values: CDR1 SGHTA, CDR2 FQGTGA. Trimming left V 2 bases short and J 4 bases short, with 14 bases between. The CDR3 totals 15 residues.